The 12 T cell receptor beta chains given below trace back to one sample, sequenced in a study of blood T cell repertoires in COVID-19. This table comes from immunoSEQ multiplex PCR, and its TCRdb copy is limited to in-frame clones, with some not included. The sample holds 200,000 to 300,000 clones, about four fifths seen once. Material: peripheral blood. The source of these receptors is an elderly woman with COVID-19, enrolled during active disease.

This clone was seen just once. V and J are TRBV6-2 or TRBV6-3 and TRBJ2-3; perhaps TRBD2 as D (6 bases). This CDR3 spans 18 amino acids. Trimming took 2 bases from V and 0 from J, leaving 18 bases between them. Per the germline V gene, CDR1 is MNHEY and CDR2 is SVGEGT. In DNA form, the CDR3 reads TGTGCCAGCAGTTACCGCAGCGGAGGGTCCTCTAGCACAGATACGCAGTATTTT. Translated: CASSYRSGGSSSTDTQYF.

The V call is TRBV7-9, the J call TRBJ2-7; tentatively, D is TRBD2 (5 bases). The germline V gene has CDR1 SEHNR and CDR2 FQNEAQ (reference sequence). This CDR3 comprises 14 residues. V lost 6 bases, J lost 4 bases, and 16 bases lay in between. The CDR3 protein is CASSLKSGYYEQYF. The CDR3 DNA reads TGTGCCAGCAGTCTAAAGTCGGGGTATTACGAGCAGTACTTC.

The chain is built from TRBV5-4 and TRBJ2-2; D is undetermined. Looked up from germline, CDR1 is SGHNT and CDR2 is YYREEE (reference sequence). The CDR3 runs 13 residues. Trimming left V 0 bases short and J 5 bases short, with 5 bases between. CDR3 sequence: CASSLDRTGELFF. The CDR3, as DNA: TGTGCCAGCAGCTTGGATCGGACCGGGGAGCTGTTTTTT.

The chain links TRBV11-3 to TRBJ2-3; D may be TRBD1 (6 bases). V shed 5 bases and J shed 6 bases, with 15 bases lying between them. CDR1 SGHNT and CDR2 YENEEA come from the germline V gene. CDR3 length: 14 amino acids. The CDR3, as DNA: TGTGCCAGCAGCGGGGGCTCGACTGCCGATACGCAGTATTTT. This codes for CASSGGSTADTQYF.

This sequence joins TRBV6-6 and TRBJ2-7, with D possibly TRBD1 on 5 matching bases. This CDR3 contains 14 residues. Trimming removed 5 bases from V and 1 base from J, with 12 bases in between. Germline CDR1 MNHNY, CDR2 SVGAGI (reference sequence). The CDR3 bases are TGTGCCAGCAGTGCAGGGAACCCTTCCTACGAGCAGTACTTC. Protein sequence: CASSAGNPSYEQYF.

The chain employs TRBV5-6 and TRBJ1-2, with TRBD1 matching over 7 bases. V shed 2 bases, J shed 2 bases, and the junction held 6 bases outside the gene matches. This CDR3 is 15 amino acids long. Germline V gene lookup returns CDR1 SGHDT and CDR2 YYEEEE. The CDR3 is CASSFPGQSNYGYTF. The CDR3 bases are TGTGCCAGCAGCTTCCCGGGACAGTCCAACTATGGCTACACCTTC.

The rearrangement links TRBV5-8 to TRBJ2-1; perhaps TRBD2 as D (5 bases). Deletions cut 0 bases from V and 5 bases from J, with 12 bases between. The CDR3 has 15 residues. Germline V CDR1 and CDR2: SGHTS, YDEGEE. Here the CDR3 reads CASSLGLTKNNEQFF. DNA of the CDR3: TGTGCCAGCAGCTTGGGACTAACTAAAAACAATGAGCAGTTCTTC.

The CDR3: CASRKERTSTDTQYF. The CDR3 bases are TGTGCCAGCAGGAAAGAACGGACTAGCACAGATACGCAGTATTTT. The chain combines TRBV2 with TRBJ2-3, with D possibly being TRBD2 (5 bases). CDR1 and CDR2 from the germline V gene are SNHLY and FYNNEI. The CDR3 runs 15 residues. V gave up 6 bases and J gave up 0 bases, with 13 bases separating them.

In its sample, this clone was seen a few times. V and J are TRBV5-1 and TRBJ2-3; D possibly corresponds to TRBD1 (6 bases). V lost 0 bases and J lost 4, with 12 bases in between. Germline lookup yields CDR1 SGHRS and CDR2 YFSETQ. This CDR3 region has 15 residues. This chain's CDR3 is CASSLGGRVADTQYF. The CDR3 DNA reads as TGCGCCAGCAGCTTGGGGGGGCGAGTAGCAGATACGCAGTATTTT.

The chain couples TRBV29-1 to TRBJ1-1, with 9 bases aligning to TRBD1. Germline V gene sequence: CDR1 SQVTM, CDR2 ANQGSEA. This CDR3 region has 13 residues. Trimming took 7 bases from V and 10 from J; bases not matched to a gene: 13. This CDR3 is CSGTQQGALPAFF. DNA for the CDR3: TGCAGCGGTACTCAACAGGGGGCGCTCCCAGCTTTCTTT. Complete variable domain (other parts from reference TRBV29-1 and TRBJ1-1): SAVISQKPSRDICQRGTSLTIQCQVDSQVTMMFWYRQQPGQSLTLIATANQGSEATYESGFVIDKFPISRPNLTFSTLTVSNMSPEDSSIYLCSGTQQGALPAFFGQGTRLTVV.

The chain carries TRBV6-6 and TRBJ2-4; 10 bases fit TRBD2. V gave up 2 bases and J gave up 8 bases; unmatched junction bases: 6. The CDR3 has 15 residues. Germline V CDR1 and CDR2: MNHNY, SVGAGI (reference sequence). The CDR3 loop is CASSYSGGAQDIQYF. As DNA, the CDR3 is TGTGCCAGCAGTTACAGCGGGGGGGCCCAAGACATTCAGTACTTC.

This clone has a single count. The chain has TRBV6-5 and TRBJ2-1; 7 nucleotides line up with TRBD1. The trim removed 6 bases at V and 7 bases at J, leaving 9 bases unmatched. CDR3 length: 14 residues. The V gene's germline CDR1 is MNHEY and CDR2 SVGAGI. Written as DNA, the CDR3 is TGTGCCAGCAGCCTAGGGGCCAGGGGGAATGAGCAGTTCTTC. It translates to CASSLGARGNEQFF.